One sample yielded the 13 T cell receptor beta chains listed below, sequenced in a study of cytomegalovirus exposure and HLA in healthy donors (dated by TCRdb to about 2017). The library was built by means of the immunoSEQ multiplex PCR assay. For the multiplex PCR, a mixture combining 60 forward primers for TCR Vbeta segments and 13 reverse primers for TCR Jbeta segments was used. TCRdb mirrors the immuneACCESS table, restricted to in-frame sequences. Some clones are absent from its copies; in checked studies, under half trace to an unresolved V gene, and the reason for the others is unknown. The sample profile shows 95,000 to 100,000 clones; 75% to 80% of them were found once. The biggest ten clones account for 7.5% to 9% of the sample. Material: PBMCs. The receptors originated from a female donor in good health and CMV-seronegative.

This rearrangement joins TRBV5-6 to TRBJ1-5, with D unclear. The length of the CDR3 is 14 residues. Germline CDR1 is SGHDT and CDR2 is YYEEEE. The ends were cut back, 1 base at V and 2 bases at J, with 7 bases in the middle. CDR3 coding DNA: TGTGCCAGCAGCTTGTCGCCAGGCAATCAGCCCCAGCATTTT. This translates into CASSLSPGNQPQHF.

The genes are TRBV11-2 and TRBJ2-3, with D possibly TRBD2 on 6 matching bases. Between the trimmed V and J ends, which lost 6 bases and 4 bases, there was a span of 17 bases. The CDR3 has 15 residues. Germline assignment: CDR1 SGHAT and CDR2 FQNNGV. CDR3 nucleotide sequence: TGTGCCAGCAGACTTACGCCTAGCGTCCCAGATACGCAGTATTTT. Residues: CASRLTPSVPDTQYF.

The rearrangement joins TRBV7-9 to TRBJ1-2, with D possibly matching TRBD1 (6 bases). The CDR3 is 15 amino acids. From germline, CDR1 is SEHNR and CDR2 FQNEAQ (reference sequence). Between the trimmed V and J ends, which lost 5 bases and 5 bases, there was a span of 18 bases. The CDR3, as DNA: TGTGCCAGCAGCCCACAGGGATATGAGTTGTATGGCTACACCTTC. The encoded protein is CASSPQGYELYGYTF. Drawing the rest from reference TRBV7-9 and TRBJ1-2, the complete variable domain is DTGVSQNPRHKITKRGQNVTFRCDPISEHNRLYWYRQTLGQGPEFLTYFQNEAQLEKSRLLSDRFSAERPKGSFSTLEIQRTEQGDSAMYLCASSPQGYELYGYTFGSGTRLTVV.

On this clone: Germline is not matched at one junction end, which may reflect a read error. The chain uses TRBV7-9 and TRBJ2-1; 8 bases map to TRBD1. The CDR3 consists of 16 residues. Per the germline V gene, CDR1 is SEHNR and CDR2 is FQNEAQ (reference sequence). DNA for the CDR3: TGTTCCAGCAGCTCCCCCCTCGGACAGGGTCGGGATGAGCAGTTCTTC. It translates to CSSSSPLGQGRDEQFF.

The CDR3 sequence: CASSYRGQLYEQYF. CDR3 DNA sequence: TGTGCCAGCAGTTATAGGGGACAGCTCTACGAGCAGTACTTC. This chain uses TRBV6-5 with TRBJ2-7, with 7 bases matching TRBD1. Trimming at V came to 3 bases and at J to 3 bases, leaving 5 bases not matched to a gene. Germline V gene data show CDR1 as MNHEY and CDR2 as SVGAGI. The CDR3 loop spans 14 amino acids.

The genes are TRBV27 and TRBJ1-5; tentatively, D is TRBD1 (6 bases). Germline V gene sequence: CDR1 MNHEY, CDR2 SMNVEV (reference sequence). The CDR3 runs to 15 residues. The V end was cut by 7 bases, the J end by 6 bases, with 19 bases between. The CDR3 nucleotides read TGTGCCAGCATCGAGGGGGGGCGGCCTGGTCAGCCCCAGCATTTT. It specifies CASIEGGRPGQPQHF.

The rearrangement links TRBV6-1 to TRBJ1-5; the match to TRBD1 covers 7 bases. Germline V lookup: CDR1 MNHNS, CDR2 SASEGT. V trimming: 2 bases; J trimming: 1 base; junction bases outside the gene matches: 11. The CDR3 runs 18 residues. The CDR3 reads CASSEWAGGGSSNQPQHF. CDR3 DNA: TGTGCCAGCAGTGAATGGGCAGGAGGGGGCTCGAGCAATCAGCCCCAGCATTTT.

This sequence joins TRBV5-1 and TRBJ2-5, with D hard to call. Trimming stripped 0 bases from V and 2 bases from J, with 5 bases between. There are 13 residues in the CDR3. Germline loops: CDR1 SGHRS, CDR2 YFSETQ. The CDR3 here is CASSLGVQETQYF. DNA of the CDR3: TGCGCCAGCAGCTTGGGAGTTCAAGAGACCCAGTACTTC.

The gene calls are TRBV7-2 and TRBJ2-6; perhaps TRBD1 as D (6 bases). The CDR3 is 18 amino acids. The V gene lost 1 base and the J gene lost 0 bases, with 13 bases spanning the gap. Germline V gene lookup returns CDR1 SGHTA and CDR2 FQGNSA. As DNA, the CDR3 is TGTGCCAGCAGCTTAGATGGACAGCGCTACTCTGGGGCCAACGTCCTGACTTTC. Translated: CASSLDGQRYSGANVLTF.

The chain couples TRBV19 to TRBJ2-7, with 10 bases fitting TRBD2. CDR3 length: 14 amino acids. CDR1 LNHDA and CDR2 SQIVND come from the germline V gene (reference sequence). V gave up 2 bases and J gave up 3 bases; unmatched junction bases: 1. The CDR3: CASSILAGVYEQYF. The CDR3 coding sequence is TGTGCCAGTAGTATACTAGCGGGAGTCTACGAGCAGTACTTC.

The CDR3 sequence: CAISGTGGTEAFF. The CDR3 DNA reads TGTGCCATCAGTGGGACAGGGGGCACTGAAGCTTTCTTT. The chain links TRBV10-3 to TRBJ1-1; TRBD1 matches 10 bases. The junction had 0 bases not matched to a gene; V was cut back by 4 bases and J by 4 bases. There are 13 residues in the CDR3. Per the germline V gene, CDR1 is ENHRY and CDR2 is SYGVKD.

The rearrangement uses TRBV7-3 and TRBJ2-5; 15 positions agree with TRBD2. V lost 7 bases, J lost 7 bases, and 16 bases stayed unmatched. Germline loops: CDR1 SGHTA, CDR2 FQGTGA. The CDR3 sequence is 18 residues long. The CDR3 loop is CASIGRGTSGGLRGTQYF. CDR3 nucleotide sequence: TGTGCCAGCATCGGGAGGGGGACTAGCGGGGGGCTAAGGGGGACCCAGTACTTC.

The V and J genes are TRBV19 and TRBJ1-5; D uncertain. The V and J ends lost 3 bases and 2 bases respectively, with 5 bases between them. The CDR3 totals 13 residues. CDR1 and CDR2 from the germline V gene are LNHDA and SQIVND (reference sequence). The DNA for the CDR3 is TGTGCCAGTAGTATTATCCGCAATCAGCCCCAGCATTTT. Protein: CASSIIRNQPQHF.